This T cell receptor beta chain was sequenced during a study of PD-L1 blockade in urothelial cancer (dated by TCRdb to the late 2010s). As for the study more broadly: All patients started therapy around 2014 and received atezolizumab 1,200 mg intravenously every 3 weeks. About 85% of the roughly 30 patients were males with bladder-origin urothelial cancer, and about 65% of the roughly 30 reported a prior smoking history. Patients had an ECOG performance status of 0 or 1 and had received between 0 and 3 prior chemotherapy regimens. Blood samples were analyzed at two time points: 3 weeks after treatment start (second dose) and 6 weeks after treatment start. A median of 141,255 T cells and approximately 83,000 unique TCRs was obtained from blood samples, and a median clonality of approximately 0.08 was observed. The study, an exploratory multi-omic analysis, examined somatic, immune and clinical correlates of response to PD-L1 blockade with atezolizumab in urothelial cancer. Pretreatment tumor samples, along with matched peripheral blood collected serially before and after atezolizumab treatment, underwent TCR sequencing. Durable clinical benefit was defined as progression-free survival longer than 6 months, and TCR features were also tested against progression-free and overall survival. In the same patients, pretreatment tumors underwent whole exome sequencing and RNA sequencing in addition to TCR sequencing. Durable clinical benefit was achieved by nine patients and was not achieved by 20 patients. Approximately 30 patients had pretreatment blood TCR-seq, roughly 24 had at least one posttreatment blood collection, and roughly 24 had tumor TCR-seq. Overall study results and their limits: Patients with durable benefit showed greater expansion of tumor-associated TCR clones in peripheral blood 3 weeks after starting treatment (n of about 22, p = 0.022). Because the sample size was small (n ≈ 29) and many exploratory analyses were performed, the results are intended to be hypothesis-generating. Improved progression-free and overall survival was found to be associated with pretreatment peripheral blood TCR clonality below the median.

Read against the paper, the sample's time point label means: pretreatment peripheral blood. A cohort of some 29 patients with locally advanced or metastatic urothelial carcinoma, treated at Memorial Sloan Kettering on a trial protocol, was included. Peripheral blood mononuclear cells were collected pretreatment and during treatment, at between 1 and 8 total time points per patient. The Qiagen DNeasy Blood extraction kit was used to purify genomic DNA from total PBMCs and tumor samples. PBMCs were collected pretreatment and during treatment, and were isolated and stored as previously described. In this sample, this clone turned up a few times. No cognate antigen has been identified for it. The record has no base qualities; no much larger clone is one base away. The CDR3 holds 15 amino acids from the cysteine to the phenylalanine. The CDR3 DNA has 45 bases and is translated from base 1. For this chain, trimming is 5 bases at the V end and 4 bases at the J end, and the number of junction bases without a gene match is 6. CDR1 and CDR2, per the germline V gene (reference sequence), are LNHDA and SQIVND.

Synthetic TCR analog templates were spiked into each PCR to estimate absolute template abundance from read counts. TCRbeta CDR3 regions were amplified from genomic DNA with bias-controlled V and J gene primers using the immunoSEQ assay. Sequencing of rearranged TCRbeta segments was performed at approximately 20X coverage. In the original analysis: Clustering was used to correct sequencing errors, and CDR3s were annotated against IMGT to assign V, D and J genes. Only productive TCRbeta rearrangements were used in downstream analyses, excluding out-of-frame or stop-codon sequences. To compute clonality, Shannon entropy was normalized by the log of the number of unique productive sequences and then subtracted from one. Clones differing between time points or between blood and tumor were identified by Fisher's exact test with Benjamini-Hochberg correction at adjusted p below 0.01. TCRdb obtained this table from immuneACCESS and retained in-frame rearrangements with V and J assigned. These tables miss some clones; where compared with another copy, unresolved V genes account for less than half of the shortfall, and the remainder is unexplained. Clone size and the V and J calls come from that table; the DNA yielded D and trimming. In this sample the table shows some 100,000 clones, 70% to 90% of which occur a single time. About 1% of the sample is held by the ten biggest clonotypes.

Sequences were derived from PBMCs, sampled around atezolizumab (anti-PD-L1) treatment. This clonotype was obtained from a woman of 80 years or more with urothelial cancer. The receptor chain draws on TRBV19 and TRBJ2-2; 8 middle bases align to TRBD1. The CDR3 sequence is CASSDGTGPTGELFF. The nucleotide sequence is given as TGTGCCAGTAGTGACGGGACAGGTCCCACCGGGGAGCTGTTTTTT.